The text below deals with one T cell receptor (beta chain). No antigen is known for it. This sample was included in a study of cytomegalovirus exposure and HLA in healthy donors. Study background: From approximately 170 million T cells, an earlier analysis saw 120 million or so unique TCR beta sequences. Study-wide results and limits: With high specificity and sensitivity, the classifier reportedly diagnosed cytomegalovirus status. No immune exposure information besides CMV serostatus was available.

Both 60 Vbeta primers and 13 Jbeta primers went into the PCR. Measured with immunoSEQ multiplex PCR; TCRdb has only the in-frame clones, and not every one. The sample holds about 120,000 clones, roughly 80% seen once. Germline CDR1 MNHEY, CDR2 SVGAGI. The V end lost 6 bases, the J end lost 1 base, and 12 bases lay between the germline ends. The CDR3 runs to 14 residues. The specimen sequenced was PBMCs. The source is a man over 45 in good health and CMV-seronegative. The chain couples TRBV6-5 to TRBJ1-1; D may be TRBD1 (6 bases). The CDR3 protein is CASRQGTGNTEAFF. The CDR3 DNA follows: TGTGCCAGCAGACAGGGCACGGGGAACACTGAAGCTTTCTTT.